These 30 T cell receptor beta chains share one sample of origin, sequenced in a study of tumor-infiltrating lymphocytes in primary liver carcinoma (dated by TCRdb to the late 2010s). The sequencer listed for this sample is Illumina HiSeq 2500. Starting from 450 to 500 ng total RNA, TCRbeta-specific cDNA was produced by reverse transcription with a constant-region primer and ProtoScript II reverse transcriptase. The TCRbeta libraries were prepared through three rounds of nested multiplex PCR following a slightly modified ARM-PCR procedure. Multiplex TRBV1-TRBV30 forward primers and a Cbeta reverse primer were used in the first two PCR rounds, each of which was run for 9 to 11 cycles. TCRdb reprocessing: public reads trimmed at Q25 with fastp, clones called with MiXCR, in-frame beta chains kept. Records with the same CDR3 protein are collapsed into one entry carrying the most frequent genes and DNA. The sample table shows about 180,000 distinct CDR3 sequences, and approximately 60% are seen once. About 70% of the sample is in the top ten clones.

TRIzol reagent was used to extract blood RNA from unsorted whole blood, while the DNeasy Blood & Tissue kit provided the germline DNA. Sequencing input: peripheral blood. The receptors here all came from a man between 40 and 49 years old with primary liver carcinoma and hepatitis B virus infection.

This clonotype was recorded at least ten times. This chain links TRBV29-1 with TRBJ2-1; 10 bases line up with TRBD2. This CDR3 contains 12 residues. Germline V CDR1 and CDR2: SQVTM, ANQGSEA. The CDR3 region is CSGLAGADEQFF. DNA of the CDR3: TGCTCAGGGCTAGCGGGAGCAGATGAGCAGTTCTTC.

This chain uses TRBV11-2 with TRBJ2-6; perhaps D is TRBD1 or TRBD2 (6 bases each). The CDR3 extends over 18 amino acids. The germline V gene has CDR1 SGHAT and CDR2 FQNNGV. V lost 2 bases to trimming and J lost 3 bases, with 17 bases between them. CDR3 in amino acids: CASSLKGGWGGGANVLTF. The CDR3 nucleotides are TGTGCCAGCAGCTTAAAGGGGGGTTGGGGAGGTGGGGCCAACGTCCTGACTTTC.

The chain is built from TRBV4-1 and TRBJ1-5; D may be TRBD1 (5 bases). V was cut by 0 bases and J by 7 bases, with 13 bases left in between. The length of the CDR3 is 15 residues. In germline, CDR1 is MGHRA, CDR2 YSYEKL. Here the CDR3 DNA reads TGCGCCAGCAGCCAAGATTGGGCAGGGTGGCAGCCCCAGCATTTT. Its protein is CASSQDWAGWQPQHF.

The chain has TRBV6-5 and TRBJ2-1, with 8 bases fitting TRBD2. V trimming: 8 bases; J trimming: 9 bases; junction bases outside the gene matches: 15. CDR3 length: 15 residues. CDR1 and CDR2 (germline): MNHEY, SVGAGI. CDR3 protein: CASQRYVASGFEQFF. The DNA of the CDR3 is TGTGCCAGCCAAAGATACGTGGCTAGCGGGTTTGAGCAGTTCTTC.

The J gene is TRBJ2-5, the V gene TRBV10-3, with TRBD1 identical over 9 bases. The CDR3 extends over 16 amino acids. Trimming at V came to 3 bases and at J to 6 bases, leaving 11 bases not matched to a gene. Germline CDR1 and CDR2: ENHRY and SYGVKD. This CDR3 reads CAISDRLGDREQTQYF. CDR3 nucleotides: TGTGCCATCAGTGACCGGTTGGGGGACAGGGAGCAGACCCAGTACTTC.

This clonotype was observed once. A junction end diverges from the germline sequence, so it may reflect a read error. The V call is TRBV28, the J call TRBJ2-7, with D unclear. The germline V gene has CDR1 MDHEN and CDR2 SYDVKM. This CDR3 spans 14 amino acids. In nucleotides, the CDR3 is TGTACCAGCAGTTTCGTACATGGGAATGACGAGCAGTACTTC. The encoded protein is CTSSFVHGNDEQYF.

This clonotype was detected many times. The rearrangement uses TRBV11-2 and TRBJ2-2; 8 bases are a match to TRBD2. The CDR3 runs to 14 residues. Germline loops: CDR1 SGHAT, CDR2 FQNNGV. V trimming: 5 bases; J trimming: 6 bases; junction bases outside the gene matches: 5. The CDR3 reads CASSISGKAGELFF. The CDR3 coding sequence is TGTGCCAGCAGCATTAGCGGGAAGGCCGGGGAGCTGTTTTTT.

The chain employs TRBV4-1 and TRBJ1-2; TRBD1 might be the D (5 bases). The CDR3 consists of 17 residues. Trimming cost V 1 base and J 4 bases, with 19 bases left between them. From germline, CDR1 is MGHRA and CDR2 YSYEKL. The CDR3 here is CASSQGMLPGRSYGYTF. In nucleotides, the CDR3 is TGCGCCAGCAGCCAAGGGATGCTCCCGGGACGGAGCTATGGCTACACCTTC.

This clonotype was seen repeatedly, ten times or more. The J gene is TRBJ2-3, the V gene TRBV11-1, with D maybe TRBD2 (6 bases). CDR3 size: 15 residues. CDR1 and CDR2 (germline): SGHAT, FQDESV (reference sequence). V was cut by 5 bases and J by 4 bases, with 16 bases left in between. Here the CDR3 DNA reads TGTGCCAGCAGCCGGCCTGCGGGGCCTCCAGATACGCAGTATTTT. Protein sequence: CASSRPAGPPDTQYF.

The CDR3 here is CASSYRITSTDTQYF. CDR3 coding DNA: TGTGCCAGCAGTTACAGAATCACTAGCACAGATACGCAGTATTTT. The chain links TRBV6-5 to TRBJ2-3; the D is unclear. The germline V gene has CDR1 MNHEY and CDR2 SVGAGI. The V gene lost 2 bases and the J gene lost 0 bases, with 9 bases spanning the gap. The CDR3 contains 15 residues.

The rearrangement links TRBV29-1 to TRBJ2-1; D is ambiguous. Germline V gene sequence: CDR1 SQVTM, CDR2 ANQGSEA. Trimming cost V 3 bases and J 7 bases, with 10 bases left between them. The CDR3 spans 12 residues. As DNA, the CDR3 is TGCAGCGTTGAGCCTGGCTGGAATGAGCAGTTCTTC. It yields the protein CSVEPGWNEQFF.

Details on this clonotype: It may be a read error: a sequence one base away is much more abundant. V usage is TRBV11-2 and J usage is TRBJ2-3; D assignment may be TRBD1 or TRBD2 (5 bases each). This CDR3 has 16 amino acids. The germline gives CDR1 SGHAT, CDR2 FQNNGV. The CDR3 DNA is TGTACCAGCAGCTCCGGGACGCTGGCCAGCACAGATACGCAGTATTTT. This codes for CTSSSGTLASTDTQYF.

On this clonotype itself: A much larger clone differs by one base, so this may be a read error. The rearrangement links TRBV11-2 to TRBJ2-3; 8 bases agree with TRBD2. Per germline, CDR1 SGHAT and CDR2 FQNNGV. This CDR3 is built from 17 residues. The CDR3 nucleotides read TGTGCCAGCAGCTTTATTGGTAGCGGGGTGAAACCAGATACGCACTATTTT. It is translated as CASSFIGSGVKPDTHYF. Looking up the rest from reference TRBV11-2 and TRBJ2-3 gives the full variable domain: EAGVAQSPRYKIIEKRQSVAFWCNPISGHATLYWYQQILGQGPKLLIQFQNNGVVDDSQLPKDRFSAERLKGVDSTLKIQPAKLEDSAVYLCASSFIGSGVKPDTHYFGPGTRLTVL.

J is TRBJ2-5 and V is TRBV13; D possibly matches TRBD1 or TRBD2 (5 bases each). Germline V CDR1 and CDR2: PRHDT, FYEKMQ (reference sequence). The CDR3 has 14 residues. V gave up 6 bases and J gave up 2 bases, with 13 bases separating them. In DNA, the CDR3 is TGTGCCAGCAGTTTAAGAGGGGTGCAAGAGACCCAGTACTTC. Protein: CASSLRGVQETQYF.

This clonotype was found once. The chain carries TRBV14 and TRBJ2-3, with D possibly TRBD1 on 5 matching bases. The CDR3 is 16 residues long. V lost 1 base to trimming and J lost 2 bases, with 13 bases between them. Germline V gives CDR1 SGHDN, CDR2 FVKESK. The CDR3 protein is CASSQGTTKDTDTQYF. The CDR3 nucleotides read TGTGCCAGCAGCCAAGGGACAACTAAGGACACAGATACGCAGTATTTT.

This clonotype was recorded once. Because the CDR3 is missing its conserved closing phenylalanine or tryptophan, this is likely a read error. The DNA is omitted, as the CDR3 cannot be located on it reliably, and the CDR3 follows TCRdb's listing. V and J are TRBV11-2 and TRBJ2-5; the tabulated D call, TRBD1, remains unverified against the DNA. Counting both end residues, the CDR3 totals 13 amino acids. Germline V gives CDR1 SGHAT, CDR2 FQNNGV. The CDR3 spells CASSPGIGETRYS.

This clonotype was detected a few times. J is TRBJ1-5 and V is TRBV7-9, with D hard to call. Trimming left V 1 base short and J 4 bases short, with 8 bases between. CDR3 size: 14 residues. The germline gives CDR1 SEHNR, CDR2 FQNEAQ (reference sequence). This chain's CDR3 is CASSLGHRNQPQHF. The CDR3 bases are TGTGCCAGCAGCTTAGGGCACAGAAATCAGCCCCAGCATTTT.

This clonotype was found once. CDR3 nucleotides: TGTGCCAGCAGTTACGCAGGGAGGGACCACGAGCAGTACTTC. Translation gives CASSYAGRDHEQYF. V is TRBV6-2 or TRBV6-3 and J is TRBJ2-7; TRBD2 matches 7 bases. Germline lookup yields CDR1 MNHEY and CDR2 SVGEGT. The CDR3 covers 14 residues. The V segment lost 2 bases and the J segment 5 bases; nucleotides outside the gene matches: 6.

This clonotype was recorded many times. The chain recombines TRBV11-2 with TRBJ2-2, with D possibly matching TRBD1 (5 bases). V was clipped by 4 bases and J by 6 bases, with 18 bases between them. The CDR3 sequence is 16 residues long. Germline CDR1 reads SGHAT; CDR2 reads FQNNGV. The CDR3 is CASSWSGAALSGELFF. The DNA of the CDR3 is TGTGCCAGCAGCTGGAGTGGGGCCGCCTTGTCCGGGGAGCTGTTTTTT.

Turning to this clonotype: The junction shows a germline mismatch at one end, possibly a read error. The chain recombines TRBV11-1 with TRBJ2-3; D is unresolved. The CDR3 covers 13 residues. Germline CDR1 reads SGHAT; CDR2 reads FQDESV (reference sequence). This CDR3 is CACSLGPLDTQYF. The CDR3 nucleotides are TGTGCCTGCAGTTTAGGGCCGTTGGATACGCAGTATTTT.

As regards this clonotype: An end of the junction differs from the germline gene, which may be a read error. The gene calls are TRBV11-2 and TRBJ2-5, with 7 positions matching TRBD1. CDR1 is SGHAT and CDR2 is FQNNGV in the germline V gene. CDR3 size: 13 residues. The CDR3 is CASSPRGRETQYF. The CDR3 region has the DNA TGTGCCAGCAGCCCAAGGGGGCGAGAGACCCAGTATTTC.

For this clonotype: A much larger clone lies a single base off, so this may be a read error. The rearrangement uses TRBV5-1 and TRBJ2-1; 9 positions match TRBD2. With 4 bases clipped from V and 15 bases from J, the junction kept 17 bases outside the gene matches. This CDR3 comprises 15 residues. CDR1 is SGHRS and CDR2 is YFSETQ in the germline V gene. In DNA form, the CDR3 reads TGCGCCAGCAGCCCCGACCCAGGAGTAGCGGGAGTTGGGTTCTTC. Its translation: CASSPDPGVAGVGFF.

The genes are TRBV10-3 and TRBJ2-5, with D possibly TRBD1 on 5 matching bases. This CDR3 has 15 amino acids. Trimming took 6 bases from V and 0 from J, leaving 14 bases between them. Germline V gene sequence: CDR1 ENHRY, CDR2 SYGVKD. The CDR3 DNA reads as TGTGCCATCAGGGACCAGGACAATAACCAAGAGACCCAGTACTTC. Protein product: CAIRDQDNNQETQYF.

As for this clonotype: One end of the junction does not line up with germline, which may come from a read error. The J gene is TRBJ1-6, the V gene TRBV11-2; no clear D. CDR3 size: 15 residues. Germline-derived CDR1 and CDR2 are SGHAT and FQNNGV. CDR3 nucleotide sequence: TGTGCCAGCAGCTTAAGTAGGGCACTAAATTCACTCCTCCACTTT. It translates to CASSLSRALNSLLHF.

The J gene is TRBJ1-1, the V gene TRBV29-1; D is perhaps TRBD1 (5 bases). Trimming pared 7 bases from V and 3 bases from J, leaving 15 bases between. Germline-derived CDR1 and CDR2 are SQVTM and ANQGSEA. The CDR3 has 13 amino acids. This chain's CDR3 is CSALWGSDTEAFF. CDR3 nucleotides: TGCAGCGCCTTGTGGGGCTCAGACACTGAAGCTTTCTTT.

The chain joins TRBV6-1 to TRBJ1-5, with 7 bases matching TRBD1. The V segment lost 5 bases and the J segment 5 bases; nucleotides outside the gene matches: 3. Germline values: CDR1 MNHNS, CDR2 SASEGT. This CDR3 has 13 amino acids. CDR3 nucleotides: TGTGCCAGCAGTATTACAGGGGATCAGCCCCAGCATTTT. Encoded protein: CASSITGDQPQHF.

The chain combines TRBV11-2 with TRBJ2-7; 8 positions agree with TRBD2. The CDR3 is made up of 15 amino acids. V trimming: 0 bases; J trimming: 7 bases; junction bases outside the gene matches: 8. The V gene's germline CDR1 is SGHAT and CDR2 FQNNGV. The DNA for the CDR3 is TGTGCCAGCAGCTTAGACTCCGGACTAGCCCATGAGCAGTACTTC. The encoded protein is CASSLDSGLAHEQYF.

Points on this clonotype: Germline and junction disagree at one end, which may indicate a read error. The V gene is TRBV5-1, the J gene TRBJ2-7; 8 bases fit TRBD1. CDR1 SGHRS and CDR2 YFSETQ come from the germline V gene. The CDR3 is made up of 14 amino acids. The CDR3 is CASSLQQGVYEQYF. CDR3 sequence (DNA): TGCGCCAGCAGCTTGCAACAGGGGGTCTACGAGCAGTATTTC.

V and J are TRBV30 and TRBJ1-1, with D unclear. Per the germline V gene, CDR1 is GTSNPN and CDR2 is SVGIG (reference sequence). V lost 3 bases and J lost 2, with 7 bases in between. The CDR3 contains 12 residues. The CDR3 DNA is TGTGCCTGGAGCGGGGATAACACTGAAGCTTTCTTT. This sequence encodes CAWSGDNTEAFF.

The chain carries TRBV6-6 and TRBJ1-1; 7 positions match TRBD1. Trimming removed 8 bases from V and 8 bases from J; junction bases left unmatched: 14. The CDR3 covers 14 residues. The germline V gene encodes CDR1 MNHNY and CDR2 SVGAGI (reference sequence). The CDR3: CASAQGGSRVEAFF. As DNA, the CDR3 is TGTGCCAGCGCCCAGGGGGGATCCAGGGTGGAAGCTTTCTTT.